Listed here is a single TCR beta chain. In this sample, this clone turned up a few times. What antigen it recognizes has not been identified. Per-base quality was not reported, and no clone a single base away is much larger than it. Genomic DNA was isolated from the sorted cells so that the TCRbeta CDR3 region could be sequenced. TCRbeta CDR3 regions were sequenced using the immunoSEQ Assay. The table was pulled from immuneACCESS by TCRdb, which kept in-frame rearrangements only. Such tables lose some clones; where checked, under half of the loss comes from unresolved V genes, and the rest has no known cause. The sample table lists some 66,000 clones, over 60% of them with a count of one. The ten largest clones represent 1.5% to 2% of the sample. The data stem from a study of OX40 agonist ivuxolimab in advanced cancers. The study in broad terms: Ivuxolimab was a fully human IgG2 agonistic monoclonal antibody targeting the costimulatory receptor OX40 (CD134). Intravenous ivuxolimab was administered to patients every 2 weeks at six dose levels: 0.01, 0.1, 0.3, 1.5, 3 and 10 mg/kg. Among the roughly 50 dose-escalation patients, about 20 had hepatocellular carcinoma, 15 or so melanoma, 9 renal cell carcinoma and 9 head and neck cancer. In the dose-escalation cohort, approximately 80% of patients were male, and the mean age was roughly 56 years with a range of about 20 to 80. Prior anti-PD-1, anti-PD-L1 or anti-CTLA-4 therapy was permitted, and about 40% of dose-escalation patients had received checkpoint inhibitors. Partial responses were achieved by three dose-escalation patients, of whom one had hepatocellular carcinoma and two had cutaneous melanoma. The purpose of peripheral TCRbeta sequencing was to test whether ivuxolimab changed TCR sequence diversity and led to clonal T-cell expansion. The monotherapy dose-escalation portion (N of about 57 patients) of the phase I ivuxolimab trial is reported in the paper.

The paper's findings and limits, for the study overall: Antigen specificity was not determined for the clonally expanded peripheral T cells. In the 0.1-3.0 mg/kg groups, partial responders were among the patients with the lowest normalized peripheral clonal expansion, particularly in CD8+ T cells. At doses from 0.1 to 3.0 mg/kg, clonal expansion was seen in both CD4+ and CD8+ blood T cells between baseline and week 6. Low levels of normalized T-cell clonal expansion were also seen in some patients who did not respond. On average, CD8+ T cells showed more expanded clones than CD4+ T cells after ivuxolimab.

V is pruned by 8 bases and J by 0 bases, leaving 7 bases of the junction without a gene match. Reading the germline V gene (reference sequence) gives CDR1 SEHNR and CDR2 FQNEAQ. From cysteine to phenylalanine, the CDR3 is 15 amino acids long. Kept here is only the CDR3 DNA, which spans 45 bases and is read in frame from base 1. Patients with a history of autoimmune disease or receiving systemic immunosuppression were excluded from the trial. In every dose cohort, peripheral blood was drawn for TCR sequencing at baseline, cycle 4 day 1, and cycle 7 day 1. The samples were taken from a phase I, first-in-human, multicenter, open-label dose-escalation trial of ivuxolimab. Adults with locally advanced or metastatic head and neck squamous cell, hepatocellular, melanoma or renal cell carcinoma were enrolled in the trial. CD4+ and CD8+ T cells were sorted separately from peripheral blood before TCR sequencing.

The receptor was derived from an adult with an advanced solid tumor such as melanoma, head and neck, liver or kidney cancer. Rearrangement joined TRBV7-9 to TRBJ2-7; 10 junctional bases match TRBD2. The sequences come from CD4+ or CD8+ T cells sorted from blood, collected in a trial of the OX40 agonist ivuxolimab. CDR3 reads: CASGRLAGNSYEQYF. In nucleotides, the sequence is TGTGCCAGCGGTAGACTAGCGGGTAACTCCTACGAGCAGTACTTC.